These 28 T cell receptor beta chains were sequenced from one sample in a study of T cells in Graves' hyperthyroidism and ophthalmopathy (dated by TCRdb to 2018 to 2020). The library was obtained by multiplex PCR. Sequencer: Illumina HiSeq 2000. The TCR beta CDR3 regions were amplified from the RNA transcripts. The first round of RT-PCR for the TCR CDR3 was performed with the HTBI primer set and the Qiagen OneStep RT-PCR kit. TCRdb cleaned the public reads at Q25 with fastp, built clones with MiXCR and kept in-frame beta chains. All rows with the same CDR3 protein become a single entry with the most common DNA and genes. Counted in this sample were 370,000 or so distinct CDR3 sequences; 15% to 17% of them appeared once. The ten largest make up 25% to 35% of the sample. Sequencing was performed on blood. These receptor sequences come from a woman between 18 and 29 years old with Graves' hyperthyroidism that later progressed to Graves' ophthalmopathy.

This clonotype was counted ten times or more. The chain is built from TRBV18 and TRBJ1-3; D unresolved. The CDR3 contains 15 residues. The germline V gene has CDR1 KGHSH and CDR2 LQKENI. V was trimmed by 5 bases and J by 2 bases, leaving 13 bases between them. Here the CDR3 DNA reads TGTGCCAGCTCAGCGAACGACGGACCTGGAAACACCATATATTTT. Its protein product is CASSANDGPGNTIYF.

The rearrangement uses TRBV24-1 and TRBJ2-2; a possible D gene is TRBD1 (6 bases). Trimming cost V 2 bases and J 4 bases, with 13 bases left between them. The CDR3 contains 16 residues. CDR1 is KGHDR, CDR2 SFDVKD, per germline. CDR3 DNA sequence: TGTGCCACCAGTGATTACAGGGTAGGCGGCACCGGGGAGCTGTTTTTT. Residues: CATSDYRVGGTGELFF.

V is TRBV27 and J is TRBJ2-7; unclear D gene. This CDR3 has 11 residues. V was clipped by 3 bases and J by 5 bases, with 5 bases between them. The germline gives CDR1 MNHEY, CDR2 SMNVEV (reference sequence). The CDR3 DNA sequence: TGTGCCAGCAGTTTTCTGGACGAGCAGTACTTC. This gives the protein CASSFLDEQYF.

This clonotype is a singleton in its sample. The chain is built from TRBV5-6 and TRBJ1-4; D remains ambiguous. Germline V gene sequence: CDR1 SGHDT, CDR2 YYEEEE. The CDR3 runs 16 residues. The germline V and J ends were trimmed by 3 bases and 0 bases, with 12 bases remaining between them. CDR3 region: CASSSVQTATNEKLFF. CDR3 DNA: TGTGCCAGCAGCTCTGTTCAAACTGCAACTAATGAAAAACTGTTTTTT.

The rearrangement uses TRBV7-2 and TRBJ1-3, with D unresolved. The CDR3 has 17 residues. The germline V gene has CDR1 SGHTA and CDR2 FQGNSA. V was cut by 1 base and J by 2 bases, with 15 bases left in between. CDR3 protein: CASSLGLGRTTGNTIYF. In DNA, the CDR3 is TGTGCCAGCAGCTTAGGCCTCGGTAGGACCACTGGAAACACCATATATTTT.

This clonotype was seen only a few times. V and J are TRBV24-1 and TRBJ2-3, with 9 bases lining up with TRBD2. Germline V gives CDR1 KGHDR, CDR2 SFDVKD. Trimming took 6 bases from V and 0 from J; bases not matched to a gene: 9. This CDR3 region has 17 residues. CDR3 loop: CATSTISSGMSTDTQYF. The CDR3 DNA is TGTGCCACCAGTACAATATCTAGCGGGATGAGCACAGATACGCAGTATTTT.

This clonotype was detected ten times or more. The gene calls are TRBV27 and TRBJ1-6; D is possibly TRBD1 (6 bases). The CDR3 consists of 16 residues. V shed 3 bases and J shed 6 bases, with 15 bases lying between them. The germline CDR1 and CDR2 sequences are MNHEY and SMNVEV (reference sequence). The CDR3 nucleotides read TGTGCCAGCAGTTTCAGTGCCAGGGGAGTTAATTCACCCCTCCACTTT. This codes for CASSFSARGVNSPLHF.

This clonotype was observed a handful of times. The chain is built from TRBV6-1 and TRBJ2-3, with a possible D match to TRBD1 (6 bases). The CDR3 loop spans 16 amino acids. Germline loops: CDR1 MNHNS, CDR2 SASEGT. V was clipped by 7 bases and J by 4 bases, with 21 bases between them. CDR3: CASTSLPRGIADTQYF. CDR3 in DNA: TGTGCCAGCACCTCCCTCCCCAGGGGAATCGCAGATACGCAGTATTTT.

In its sample, this clonotype was seen many times. The V and J genes are TRBV20-1 and TRBJ2-7; 7 bases line up with TRBD2. Germline V gives CDR1 DFQATT, CDR2 SNEGSKA (reference sequence). The CDR3 totals 17 residues. J lost 4 bases, V lost 1 base, and 16 bases had no gene match. The CDR3 loop is CSARAVSELAESYEQYF. CDR3 sequence (DNA): TGCAGTGCTAGAGCCGTGAGTGAGCTAGCGGAGAGTTACGAGCAGTACTTC.

Many counts were recorded for this clonotype. CDR3 residues: CASSQGRPITYYNEQFF. The CDR3 bases are TGTGCCAGCAGTCAGGGACGGCCAATCACCTACTACAATGAGCAGTTCTTC. The V and J genes are TRBV28 and TRBJ2-1, with D possibly being TRBD1 or TRBD2 (5 bases each). Germline CDR1 MDHEN, CDR2 SYDVKM. This CDR3 region has 17 residues. V was clipped by 5 bases and J by 3 bases, with 20 bases between them.

This clonotype was counted many times. This chain joins TRBV5-8 and TRBJ2-3, with D unresolved. Trimming took 6 bases from V and 0 from J, leaving 11 bases between them. The CDR3 totals 14 residues. CDR1 is SGHTS, CDR2 YDEGEE, per germline. The CDR3 spells CASTPKSSTDTQYF. The CDR3 DNA is TGTGCCAGCACCCCTAAGTCTAGCACAGATACGCAGTATTTT.

Written as DNA, the CDR3 is TGCGCCAGCAGCCGAGGACAGGGGGGAGGTGAAAAACTGTTTTTT. It encodes CASSRGQGGGEKLFF. The rearrangement links TRBV4-1 to TRBJ1-4; 10 positions agree with TRBD1. This CDR3 spans 15 amino acids. Per the germline V gene, CDR1 is MGHRA and CDR2 is YSYEKL. J gave up 7 bases and V 4 bases, and 6 bases lay outside the gene matches.

This clonotype was seen repeatedly, ten times or more. The chain recombines TRBV18 with TRBJ2-5, with D uncertain. From germline, CDR1 is KGHSH and CDR2 LQKENI. V lost 1 base, J lost 0 bases, and 6 bases lay in between. The CDR3 covers 14 residues. CDR3 bases: TGTGCCAGCTCACCACTGAACTACCAAGAGACCCAGTACTTC. Translation: CASSPLNYQETQYF.

This chain uses TRBV12-3 or TRBV12-4 with TRBJ2-2, with unresolved D. The CDR3 contains 15 residues. Trimming pared 4 bases from V and 5 bases from J, leaving 14 bases between. CDR3 region: CASSYESWGTGELFF. DNA of the CDR3: TGTGCCAGCAGTTACGAGAGCTGGGGAACCGGGGAGCTGTTTTTT.

This clonotype was detected ten times or more. The V gene is TRBV12-3 or TRBV12-4, the J gene TRBJ2-3; the match to TRBD2 covers 7 bases. The length of the CDR3 is 14 residues. J was trimmed by 6 bases and V by 7 bases; bases with no gene match: 10. CDR3 nucleotide sequence: TGTGCCAGCATCGGGACTATAGCCCCCGATACGCAGTATTTT. It is translated as CASIGTIAPDTQYF.

This clonotype occurred many times. The V gene is TRBV15, the J gene TRBJ2-1; TRBD2 might be the D (5 bases). Germline V lookup: CDR1 LNHNV, CDR2 YYDKDF (reference sequence). The ends were cut back, 5 bases at V and 13 bases at J, with 15 bases in the middle. This CDR3 is 12 amino acids long. Here the CDR3 DNA reads TGTGCCACCAGCTATAACGGGAAGGGACAGTTCTTC. Translated, it gives CATSYNGKGQFF.

In its sample, this clonotype was seen many times. The chain has TRBV7-8 and TRBJ2-3; 11 bases align to TRBD2. V trimming: 3 bases; J trimming: 6 bases; junction bases outside the gene matches: 11. The CDR3 runs to 17 residues. Germline CDR1 reads SGHVS; CDR2 reads FQNEAQ. The CDR3 coding sequence is TGTGCCAGCAGCTTTCTAGCGGGAGGCCGGAGCGCCGATACGCAGTATTTT. It translates to CASSFLAGGRSADTQYF.

This clonotype came up many times. The chain combines TRBV7-2 with TRBJ1-1; D gene uncertain. V lost 2 bases to trimming and J lost 3 bases, with 4 bases between them. Per germline, CDR1 SGHTA and CDR2 FQGNSA. This CDR3 contains 12 residues. Here the CDR3 reads CASSLRHTEAFF. CDR3 DNA sequence: TGTGCCAGCAGCTTAAGACACACTGAAGCTTTCTTT.

Points on this clonotype: A much larger clone lies one base from this, so it may be a read error. The chain carries TRBV28 and TRBJ1-2, with D perhaps matching TRBD1 (6 bases). CDR1 is MDHEN and CDR2 is SYDVKM in the germline V gene. CDR3 length equals 15 residues. V was pared by 6 bases and J by 2 bases, with 16 bases between. CDR3 in amino acids: CASRGAGTPNYGYTF. The CDR3 nucleotides are TGTGCCAGCAGGGGAGCCGGGACACCGAACTATGGCTACACCTTC.

This clonotype was seen ten or more times. This chain joins TRBV28 and TRBJ1-1; 7 positions agree with TRBD1. V shed 5 bases and J 1 base; nucleotides not matched to a gene: 7. The CDR3 is made up of 15 amino acids. CDR1 MDHEN and CDR2 SYDVKM come from the germline V gene. CDR3: CASSTTGTANTEAFF. CDR3 nucleotide sequence: TGTGCCAGCAGTACTACCGGGACAGCGAACACTGAAGCTTTCTTT.

V is TRBV4-1 and J is TRBJ2-5; 14 bases agree with TRBD2. Germline V lookup: CDR1 MGHRA, CDR2 YSYEKL. V dropped 6 bases and J dropped 5; count of bases not matched to a gene: 5. The CDR3 length is 15 residues. The CDR3 reads CASSRTSGGRETQYF. The CDR3 DNA reads as TGCGCCAGCAGTCGGACTAGCGGGGGGCGGGAGACCCAGTACTTC.

The chain uses TRBV11-1 and TRBJ2-2; 7 nucleotides agree with TRBD2. The CDR3 totals 16 residues. The V gene's germline CDR1 is SGHAT and CDR2 FQDESV (reference sequence). The V gene end was trimmed by 5 bases and the J gene end by 7 bases; junction bases not matched to a gene: 13. CDR3 DNA sequence: TGTGCCAGCAGCCCCCCGAGAGGGAGGGCCAGCGGGGAGCTGTTTTTT. Translation gives CASSPPRGRASGELFF.

This clonotype showed up many times. The chain joins TRBV3-1 to TRBJ2-3; D might be TRBD1 or TRBD2, each matching 5 bases. V was clipped by 0 bases and J by 5 bases, with 9 bases between them. The CDR3 runs to 14 residues. CDR1 and CDR2 from the germline V gene are LGHDT and YNNKEL (reference sequence). CDR3 in DNA: TGTGCCAGCAGCCAAGATGGGGGTCAAGATACGCAGTATTTT. It yields the protein CASSQDGGQDTQYF.

This chain connects TRBV20-1 to TRBJ2-4; 7 nucleotides match TRBD2. There are 13 residues in the CDR3. CDR1 DFQATT and CDR2 SNEGSKA come from the germline V gene (reference sequence). The V gene end was trimmed by 5 bases and the J gene end by 5 bases; junction bases not matched to a gene: 6. CDR3 sequence: CSAPASGQNIQYF. For the CDR3, the DNA is TGCAGTGCTCCTGCTAGCGGCCAAAACATTCAGTACTTC.

This clonotype was counted at least ten times. This chain uses TRBV2 with TRBJ2-7; 8 nucleotides align to TRBD1. Per germline, CDR1 SNHLY and CDR2 FYNNEI. The CDR3 has 12 amino acids. The trim removed 5 bases at V and 10 bases at J, leaving 7 bases unmatched. CDR3 DNA: TGTGCCAGCAGTCCCGGGACAGGAACTCAGTACTTC. The encoded protein is CASSPGTGTQYF.

There are many counts of this clonotype. The gene calls are TRBV20-1 and TRBJ2-2, with D perhaps matching TRBD2 (5 bases). This CDR3 is built from 14 residues. Trimming took off 6 bases at V and 1 base at J, with 12 bases between the two ends. CDR1 is DFQATT and CDR2 is SNEGSKA in the germline V gene (reference sequence). CDR3: CSAPVRGNTGELFF. The DNA of the CDR3 is TGCAGTGCCCCCGTACGGGGGAACACCGGGGAGCTGTTTTTT.

This clonotype was detected only a few times. The genes are TRBV27 and TRBJ2-1; 16 bases are shared with TRBD2. Germline CDR1 is MNHEY and CDR2 is SMNVEV (reference sequence). Trimming removed 5 bases from V and 4 bases from J; junction bases left unmatched: 5. CDR3 length: 17 amino acids. The CDR3 sequence is CASSGGLAGGGYNEQFF. CDR3 sequence (DNA): TGTGCCAGCAGTGGGGGACTAGCGGGAGGGGGTTACAATGAGCAGTTCTTC.

The chain combines TRBV24-1 with TRBJ2-1, with 7 positions matching TRBD1. CDR1 and CDR2 (germline): KGHDR, SFDVKD. V dropped 4 bases and J dropped 0; count of bases not matched to a gene: 8. There are 17 residues in the CDR3. The CDR3 coding sequence is TGTGCCACCAGTGACAAGACAGGGTCGAGCTCCTACAATGAGCAGTTCTTC. Translating it yields CATSDKTGSSSYNEQFF.